This entry lists 11 T cell receptor beta chains sequenced from one sample in a study of graft-versus-host responses after intestinal transplantation. The antigens these receptors bind are not known. Using immunoSEQ multiplex PCR, the repertoire was profiled, and TCRdb retains in-frame clones only, with some absent. The table records around 90,000 clones, 85% to 95% of them present only once. The sequences come from unstimulated CD8+ T cells sorted from spleen or lymph node cells, collected before transplant. These receptors originate from a human donor who was the organ donor for an intestinal transplant.

The V call is TRBV19, the J call TRBJ2-2, with D possibly being TRBD1 (5 bases). Germline loops: CDR1 LNHDA, CDR2 SQIVND (reference sequence). Trimming took 11 bases from V and 3 from J, leaving 13 bases between them. The CDR3 extends over 13 amino acids. The CDR3 coding sequence is TGTGCCGTACTGAGACAGTACACCGGGGAGCTGTTTTTT. Translating gives CAVLRQYTGELFF.

This clone was found once. The chain combines TRBV28 with TRBJ1-1, with a weak D call TRBD1 (5 bases). V dropped 3 bases and J dropped 11 bases, with 16 bases sitting between them. The CDR3 spans 13 residues. Germline values: CDR1 MDHEN, CDR2 SYDVKM. CDR3 nucleotides: TGTGCCAGCAGTTTGGGGGAGGATGTGGGTGCTTTCTTT. This translates into CASSLGEDVGAFF.

V gene TRBV9 combines with J gene TRBJ2-1; TRBD2 might be the D (6 bases). Trimming left V 2 bases short and J 7 bases short, with 22 bases between. The CDR3 contains 17 residues. CDR1 is SGDLS, CDR2 YYNGEE, per germline. The CDR3 spells CASSVTSGPRGRNEQFF. The CDR3 DNA follows: TGTGCCAGCAGCGTGACCTCGGGGCCGCGGGGTAGGAATGAGCAGTTCTTC.

This clone was seen a single time. The chain recombines TRBV2 with TRBJ2-4; no definite D call. CDR1 and CDR2 from the germline V gene are SNHLY and FYNNEI. The CDR3 extends over 16 amino acids. The germline V and J ends were trimmed by 4 bases and 2 bases, with 15 bases remaining between them. CDR3 sequence reads: CASSARVVPPKNIQYF. The CDR3 coding sequence is TGTGCCAGCAGTGCACGAGTGGTGCCCCCCAAAAACATTCAGTACTTC. Looking up the rest from reference TRBV2 and TRBJ2-4 gives the full variable domain: EPEVTQTPSHQVTQMGQEVILRCVPISNHLYFYWYRQILGQKVEFLVSFYNNEISEKSEIFDDQFSVERPDGSNFTLKIRSTKLEDSAMYFCASSARVVPPKNIQYFGAGTRLSVL.

This chain uses TRBV7-9 with TRBJ1-2, with D perhaps matching TRBD1 (6 bases). With 4 bases removed from V and 0 bases from J, the gap between germline ends came to 9 bases. The germline CDR1 and CDR2 sequences are SEHNR and FQNEAQ (reference sequence). The CDR3 totals 14 residues. The CDR3 coding sequence is TGTGCCAGCAGCTCGGGACAATCTAACTATGGCTACACCTTC. Translation gives CASSSGQSNYGYTF.

J is TRBJ2-7 and V is TRBV10-2; 9 bases map to TRBD2. Germline values: CDR1 WSHSY, CDR2 SAAADI. This CDR3 comprises 15 residues. Unmatched junction bases numbered 10, after V lost 7 bases and J lost 3 bases. This CDR3 reads CASKQAGGIGYEQYF. The CDR3 nucleotides are TGCGCCAGCAAACAGGCGGGAGGGATCGGCTACGAGCAGTACTTC.

In DNA, the CDR3 is TGTGCCACCAGCAAGGACAGGGGGCTCAATGCTGAAGCTTTCTTT. Translation gives CATSKDRGLNAEAFF. The chain has TRBV15 and TRBJ1-1; TRBD1 matches at 11 bases. The CDR3 length is 15 residues. V gave up 4 bases and J gave up 6 bases; unmatched junction bases: 7. Germline-derived CDR1 and CDR2 are LNHNV and YYDKDF (reference sequence).

This clone has only one observation. The V call is TRBV27, the J call TRBJ1-1; the D gene is possibly TRBD1 (5 bases). The CDR3 has 16 residues. Germline V gene lookup returns CDR1 MNHEY and CDR2 SMNVEV (reference sequence). Trimming stripped 1 base from V and 0 bases from J, with 12 bases between. The CDR3 loop reads CASSLFAGRMNTEAFF. As DNA, the CDR3 is TGTGCCAGCAGTTTATTCGCAGGGAGGATGAACACTGAAGCTTTCTTT.

This chain uses TRBV19 with TRBJ1-1; 7 bases agree with TRBD1. V lost 5 bases and J lost 7; bases outside the gene matches: 7. CDR3 length: 13 amino acids. Germline assignment: CDR1 LNHDA and CDR2 SQIVND (reference sequence). The DNA of the CDR3 is TGTGCCAGTAGTCCCGCGACAGGGAATGAAGCTTTCTTT. It encodes CASSPATGNEAFF.

The rearrangement links TRBV18 to TRBJ2-1; 7 nucleotides align to TRBD2. This CDR3 contains 17 residues. Germline CDR1 reads KGHSH; CDR2 reads LQKENI. V was clipped by 5 bases and J by 0 bases; unmatched bases: 10. The CDR3 here is CASSFGGGLSSYNEQFF. The DNA of the CDR3 is TGTGCCAGCTCATTTGGCGGGGGTCTCAGCTCCTACAATGAGCAGTTCTTC.

V gene TRBV4-1 combines with J gene TRBJ2-5; D not resolved. The germline V and J ends were trimmed by 2 bases and 5 bases, with 6 bases remaining between them. Germline lookup yields CDR1 MGHRA and CDR2 YSYEKL. The CDR3 totals 12 residues. The chain's CDR3 is CASSQYGETQYF. Here the CDR3 DNA reads TGCGCCAGCAGCCAATACGGGGAGACCCAGTACTTC.